The TCR beta chain under discussion was sequenced for a study of OX40 agonist ivuxolimab in advanced cancers. About the research overall: The dose-escalation group included hepatocellular carcinoma, melanoma, renal cell carcinoma and head and neck cancer. Study-wide results and caveats: Among T cells, CD8+ cells averaged more expanded clones than CD4+ cells.

The timepoints at which blood was sampled were baseline, cycle 4 day 1, and cycle 7 day 1. Concerning this clone itself: Its antigen is undetermined.

The CDR3 has 13 residues. The germline CDR1 and CDR2 sequences are SGHNT and YENEEA. V was trimmed by 0 bases and J by 8 bases, leaving 8 bases between them. The assay was immunoSEQ multiplex PCR, and TCRdb's table has in-frame clones only and misses some. The sample comprises some 70,000 clones, approximately 83% of which are singletons, and about 0.7% rests with the top ten. The sequences come from CD4+ or CD8+ T cells sorted from blood, collected in a trial of the OX40 agonist ivuxolimab. V usage is TRBV11-3 and J usage is TRBJ2-1; the D is unclear. This clonotype was sampled from an adult with an advanced solid tumor such as melanoma, head and neck, liver or kidney cancer. The CDR3 sequence is CASSLESDDEQFF. For the CDR3, the DNA is TGTGCCAGCAGCTTAGAAAGCGATGATGAGCAGTTCTTC. Complete variable domain (other parts from reference TRBV11-3 and TRBJ2-1): EAGVVQSPRYKIIEKKQPVAFWCNPISGHNTLYWYLQNLGQGPELLIRYENEEAVDDSQLPKDRFSAERLKGVDSTLKIQPAELGDSAVYLCASSLESDDEQFFGPGTRLTVL.